The TCR beta chain under discussion was sequenced for a study of T cells in Graves' hyperthyroidism and ophthalmopathy. Study-level findings and limits: Expanded thyroid clonotypes (above 0.001) were mostly also found in blood. The model made its ophthalmopathy prediction, and onset followed a median approximately 7 months later.

Germline assignment: CDR1 SQVTM and CDR2 ANQGSEA. Between the trimmed V and J ends, which lost 8 bases and 0 bases, there was a span of 19 bases. The CDR3 runs 15 residues. Used for diagnoses were clinical symptoms, serum thyroxine and TRAb, thyroid ultrasound and orbital computed tomography. Researchers amplified the TCR beta CDR3 regions from RNA transcripts. First-round RT-PCR of the TCR CDR3 relied on the HTBI primer set. TCRdb re-called the multiplex PCR reads through MiXCR, storing one row per CDR3 protein. The sample records 540,000 or so distinct CDR3 sequences, about 43% being singletons. A remark on this clonotype: Its cognate antigen is unknown.

Material for sequencing was peripheral blood or thyroid tissue (not recorded which). This chain uses TRBV29-1 with TRBJ1-1; a possible D gene is TRBD1 (5 bases). The receptor was derived from an adult woman with Graves' disease, either hyperthyroidism or ophthalmopathy (not recorded which). This CDR3 is CSLLAGPGMNTEAFF. The CDR3 DNA is TGCAGCTTGTTAGCAGGCCCAGGGATGAACACTGAAGCTTTCTTT.